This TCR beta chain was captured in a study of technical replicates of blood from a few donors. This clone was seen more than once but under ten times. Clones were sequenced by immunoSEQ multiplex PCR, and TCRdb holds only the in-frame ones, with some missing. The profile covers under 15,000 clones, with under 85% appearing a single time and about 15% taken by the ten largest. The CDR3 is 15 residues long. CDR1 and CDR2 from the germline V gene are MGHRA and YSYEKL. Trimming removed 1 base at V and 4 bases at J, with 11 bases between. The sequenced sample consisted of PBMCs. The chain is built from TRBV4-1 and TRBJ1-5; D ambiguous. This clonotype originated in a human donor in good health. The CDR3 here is CASSQGAGENQPQHF. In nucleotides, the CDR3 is TGCGCCAGCAGCCAAGGGGCGGGTGAGAATCAGCCCCAGCATTTT.